The 22 T cell receptor beta chains reported below all come from one sample, sequenced in a study of T cell repertoires in Merkel cell carcinoma. The protocol was immunoSEQ multiplex PCR, while the TCRdb copy is restricted to in-frame clones and leaves out a portion. The data show fewer than 15,000 clones, 76% seen once. Sequenced sample: tumor tissue. These receptors were obtained from an adult with Merkel cell carcinoma.

The chain couples TRBV5-1 to TRBJ2-2, with TRBD1 identical over 7 bases. The germline V gene has CDR1 SGHRS and CDR2 YFSETQ. Trimming at V came to 5 bases and at J to 7 bases, leaving 8 bases not matched to a gene. This CDR3 region has 14 residues. CDR3 amino acids: CASRLITGVGELFF. CDR3 nucleotides: TGCGCCAGCAGACTTATTACAGGGGTCGGGGAGCTGTTTTTT.

V gene TRBV7-9 combines with J gene TRBJ1-6; 10 positions match TRBD1. CDR3 length: 15 amino acids. CDR1 is SEHNR and CDR2 is FQNEAQ in the germline V gene (reference sequence). Trimming took 1 base from V and 10 from J; bases not matched to a gene: 4. The DNA for the CDR3 is TGTGCCAGCAGCTTAGGGACAGGGGGGCGGTCACCCCTCCACTTT. Amino acids: CASSLGTGGRSPLHF. The full variable domain, in which reference TRBV7-9 and TRBJ1-6 provide the parts outside the CDR3, is DTGVSQNPRHKITKRGQNVTFRCDPISEHNRLYWYRQTLGQGPEFLTYFQNEAQLEKSRLLSDRFSAERPKGSFSTLEIQRTEQGDSAMYLCASSLGTGGRSPLHFGNGTRLTVT.

For this clone: This same CDR3 is encoded by further DNA sequences in the sample. The chain couples TRBV18 to TRBJ2-3; TRBD2 might be the D (6 bases). CDR1 and CDR2 from the germline V gene are KGHSH and LQKENI. This CDR3 contains 13 residues. V was trimmed by 6 bases and J by 1 base, leaving 8 bases between them. As DNA, the CDR3 is TGTGCCAGCTCGCCGGGGGGCACAGATACGCAGTATTTT. Its translation is CASSPGGTDTQYF.

V gene TRBV6-5 combines with J gene TRBJ2-1; D is possibly TRBD2 (6 bases). The CDR3 covers 13 residues. The germline V and J ends were trimmed by 7 bases and 6 bases, with 13 bases remaining between them. CDR1 and CDR2 from the germline V gene are MNHEY and SVGAGI. The CDR3 sequence is CASTRAGFNEQFF. CDR3 DNA: TGTGCCAGCACTCGGGCGGGATTCAATGAGCAGTTCTTC.

This clone was recorded only once. This rearrangement joins TRBV5-6 to TRBJ1-2, with TRBD1 as a possible D gene (6 bases). Looked up from germline, CDR1 is SGHDT and CDR2 is YYEEEE. V lost 3 bases to trimming and J lost 4 bases, with 19 bases between them. This CDR3 has 16 residues. CDR3 nucleotides: TGTGCCAGCAGCTGGGGGGCGGGGGGGGCCCCCTATGGCTACACCTTC. Translation gives CASSWGAGGAPYGYTF.

The genes are TRBV4-2 and TRBJ2-5; the D gene is possibly TRBD2 (7 bases). Trimming removed 0 bases from V and 4 bases from J, with 21 bases in between. The length of the CDR3 is 18 residues. Looked up from germline, CDR1 is LGHNA and CDR2 is YNFKEQ. The CDR3 sequence: CASSQESFRGAPSETQYF. CDR3 sequence (DNA): TGTGCCAGCAGCCAAGAGAGCTTCCGGGGGGCGCCGTCAGAGACCCAGTACTTC.

In DNA, the CDR3 is TGCAGTGCTAGTGGGCGGGAGGGGAGGGGCACAGATACGCAGTATTTT. This encodes CSASGREGRGTDTQYF. The chain couples TRBV20-1 to TRBJ2-3; 9 bases fit TRBD2. CDR3 length: 16 amino acids. The germline CDR1 and CDR2 sequences are DFQATT and SNEGSKA (reference sequence). Unmatched junction bases numbered 8, after V lost 3 bases and J lost 1 base.

This chain uses TRBV6-6 with TRBJ2-2; 7 positions agree with TRBD1. The CDR3 is 15 amino acids. Germline V gene sequence: CDR1 MNHNY, CDR2 SVGAGI (reference sequence). Germline trimming cut 4 bases from V and 3 bases from J; bases unmatched to any gene: 5. The DNA for the CDR3 is TGTGCCAGCAGTTCGGGACAGCTATACACCGGGGAGCTGTTTTTT. Translation gives CASSSGQLYTGELFF.

The chain couples TRBV6-2 or TRBV6-3 to TRBJ1-4; D is undetermined. Per germline, CDR1 MNHEY and CDR2 SVGEGT. Trimming pared 4 bases from V and 2 bases from J, leaving 8 bases between. The CDR3 contains 14 residues. This CDR3 reads CASSSGWTNEKLFF. CDR3 DNA sequence: TGTGCCAGCAGTTCGGGGTGGACTAATGAAAAACTGTTTTTT.

By share, this clone counts as medium-sized (0.01 to 0.1%). This sequence joins TRBV10-3 and TRBJ2-7, with TRBD1 matching 7 bases. V lost 11 bases to trimming and J lost 2 bases; unmatched junction nucleotides: 15. Germline V gene sequence: CDR1 ENHRY, CDR2 SYGVKD. CDR3 length: 15 amino acids. The CDR3 sequence: CAHRSGTDQPYEQYF. The CDR3 region has the DNA TGTGCCCATCGATCTGGGACAGATCAACCCTACGAGCAGTACTTC.

The rearrangement links TRBV1 to TRBJ2-2; the D segment call TRBD2 is taken from the table without a DNA check. TRBV1 corresponds to a pseudogene. This CDR3 region has 15 residues. The CDR3 is CTSSQKRLVTGELFF. In nucleotides, the CDR3 is TGCACCAGCAGCCAGAAGCGGTTGGTCACCGGGGAGCTGTTTTTT.

The J gene is TRBJ1-2, the V gene TRBV16, with 7 bases fitting TRBD1. V lost 2 bases and J lost 4; bases outside the gene matches: 4. The V gene's germline CDR1 is KGHSY and CDR2 FQNENV. The CDR3 extends over 14 amino acids. This chain's CDR3 is CASSQKTGSYGYTF. CDR3 in DNA: TGTGCCAGCAGCCAAAAGACAGGGTCCTATGGCTACACCTTC.

The V call is TRBV14, the J call TRBJ1-1, with D unresolved. The CDR3 has 14 residues. Germline V lookup: CDR1 SGHDN, CDR2 FVKESK. With 4 bases removed from V and 1 base from J, the gap between germline ends came to 10 bases. This chain's CDR3 is CASSPLLKNTEAFF. DNA for the CDR3: TGTGCCAGCAGCCCCCTTTTGAAGAACACTGAAGCTTTCTTT.

V is TRBV27 and J is TRBJ2-2; 9 bases agree with TRBD2. This CDR3 has 15 residues. Trimming cost V 5 bases and J 5 bases; bases outside gene matches: 6. The V gene's germline CDR1 is MNHEY and CDR2 SMNVEV (reference sequence). CDR3 nucleotides: TGTGCCAGCAGTGAGGGACTAGCCGGAACCGGGGAGCTGTTTTTT. The encoded protein is CASSEGLAGTGELFF.

Only one count was recorded for this clone. J is TRBJ1-2 and V is TRBV6-5; perhaps TRBD1 as D (6 bases). The V and J ends lost 6 bases and 4 bases respectively, with 15 bases between them. The germline V gene encodes CDR1 MNHEY and CDR2 SVGAGI. The CDR3 loop spans 14 amino acids. The CDR3 bases are TGTGCCAGCAGGGTGACAGGATCCCTCTATGGCTACACCTTC. Translating gives CASRVTGSLYGYTF.

This clone is termed medium-sized. The rearrangement uses TRBV5-1 and TRBJ1-4; D remains unclear. Trimming stripped 2 bases from V and 3 bases from J, with 5 bases between. Germline loops: CDR1 SGHRS, CDR2 YFSETQ. This CDR3 has 13 amino acids. CDR3 region: CASSFQANEKLFF. DNA of the CDR3: TGCGCCAGCAGCTTCCAGGCTAATGAAAAACTGTTTTTT.

The chain couples TRBV2 to TRBJ1-5, with TRBD1 matching over 7 bases. J lost 3 bases, V lost 5 bases, and 10 bases had no gene match. The CDR3 totals 16 residues. Germline values: CDR1 SNHLY, CDR2 FYNNEI. This CDR3 is CASSKEPGGFNQPQHF. The CDR3 coding sequence is TGTGCCAGCAGTAAAGAGCCAGGGGGTTTCAATCAGCCCCAGCATTTT.

The chain is built from TRBV4-3 and TRBJ2-7, with D unresolved. Looked up from germline, CDR1 is LGHNA and CDR2 is YSLEER. The CDR3 contains 15 residues. Trimming pared 0 bases from V and 1 base from J, leaving 10 bases between. CDR3 DNA sequence: TGCGCCAGCAGCCAAGATGATAGGCCATCCTACGAGCAGTACTTC. Its translation: CASSQDDRPSYEQYF.

The chain employs TRBV5-1 and TRBJ1-2; TRBD1 is a possible D gene (5 bases). Per the germline V gene, CDR1 is SGHRS and CDR2 is YFSETQ. Trimming took off 3 bases at V and 4 bases at J, with 13 bases between the two ends. This CDR3 has 14 amino acids. In DNA, the CDR3 is TGCGCCAGCAGCTGGGACGGGGGAGTCTATGGCTACACCTTC. This codes for CASSWDGGVYGYTF. Variable domain in full (rest from reference TRBV5-1 and TRBJ1-2): KAGVTQTPRYLIKTRGQQVTLSCSPISGHRSVSWYQQTPGQGLQFLFEYFSETQRNKGNFPGRFSGRQFSNSRSEMNVSTLELGDSALYLCASSWDGGVYGYTFGSGTRLTVV.

The chain couples TRBV12-3 or TRBV12-4 to TRBJ1-6; D is possibly TRBD1 (5 bases). CDR3 length equals 13 residues. V dropped 5 bases and J dropped 6 bases, with 8 bases sitting between them. CDR3 amino acids: CASSRGSNSPLHF. The DNA of the CDR3 is TGTGCCAGCAGTCGGGGCAGTAATTCACCCCTCCACTTT.

The genes are TRBV9 and TRBJ2-5; D gene ambiguous. CDR1 is SGDLS, CDR2 YYNGEE, per germline. The CDR3 totals 13 residues. Deletions cut 0 bases from V and 4 bases from J, with 7 bases between. CDR3 sequence: CASSVGLGETQYF. The CDR3 DNA reads as TGTGCCAGCAGCGTAGGGCTTGGAGAGACCCAGTACTTC.

This chain uses TRBV7-6 with TRBJ2-3, with TRBD2 as a possible D gene (5 bases). Trimming removed 0 bases from V and 5 bases from J, with 18 bases in between. The V gene's germline CDR1 is SGHVS and CDR2 FNYEAQ. The CDR3 has 17 amino acids. This chain's CDR3 is CASSLAYPGGGLDTQYF. The CDR3 DNA follows: TGTGCCAGCAGCTTAGCGTATCCAGGAGGAGGTCTAGATACGCAGTATTTT. The full variable domain, with the rest looked up from reference TRBV7-6 and TRBJ2-3, is GAGVSQSPRYKVTKRGQDVALRCDPISGHVSLYWYRQALGQGPEFLTYFNYEAQQDKSGLPNDRFSAERPEGSISTLTIQRTEQRDSAMYRCASSLAYPGGGLDTQYFGPGTRLTVL.